The next 26 T cell receptor beta chains were all read from a single sample in a study of brain T cells in children with intractable seizures. Produced via immunoSEQ multiplex PCR; TCRdb's table is partial and in-frame only. The table records about 120,000 clones, around 94% of them present only once. The specimen was peripheral blood, collected at surgery. All receptors derive from a boy in the first two years of life with hemimegalencephaly and intractable seizures.

The chain has TRBV18 and TRBJ1-1; D not resolved. Germline V lookup: CDR1 KGHSH, CDR2 LQKENI. The CDR3 length is 11 residues. Trimming cost V 2 bases and J 6 bases, with 4 bases left between them. The CDR3 bases are TGTGCCAGCTCACCAGGAGCTGAAGCTTTCTTT. Translated: CASSPGAEAFF.

The chain couples TRBV7-6 to TRBJ2-7; possible D gene TRBD1, 5 bases. The CDR3 has 15 residues. V lost 5 bases, J lost 1 base, and 15 bases lay in between. Germline CDR1 is SGHVS and CDR2 is FNYEAQ. CDR3: CASSPEIGVSYEQYF. The CDR3 DNA reads as TGTGCCAGCAGCCCCGAGATAGGGGTTTCCTACGAGCAGTACTTC.

The rearrangement links TRBV10-3 to TRBJ2-1; a possible D gene is TRBD2 (6 bases). Germline loops: CDR1 ENHRY, CDR2 SYGVKD. This CDR3 spans 14 amino acids. V dropped 4 bases and J dropped 4 bases, with 11 bases sitting between them. In DNA form, the CDR3 reads TGTGCCATCAGTGCGGGAGTGGGGTACAATGAGCAGTTCTTC. It translates to CAISAGVGYNEQFF.

This chain joins TRBV19 and TRBJ2-7, with 9 nucleotides matching TRBD1. The ends lost 3 bases at V and 1 base at J; junction bases unmatched: 7. CDR1 is LNHDA and CDR2 is SQIVND in the germline V gene (reference sequence). CDR3 length: 16 residues. The CDR3 nucleotides read TGTGCCAGTAGTATCCGTTCAGGGACAGGGTCCTACGAGCAGTACTTC. Protein product: CASSIRSGTGSYEQYF.

The rearrangement links TRBV19 to TRBJ1-2; D unresolved. Germline CDR1 reads LNHDA; CDR2 reads SQIVND (reference sequence). This CDR3 contains 12 residues. V shed 4 bases and J shed 7 bases, with 10 bases lying between them. CDR3 residues: CASSNGFSGYTF. The CDR3, as DNA: TGTGCCAGTAGTAACGGGTTCTCTGGCTACACCTTC.

The chain joins TRBV28 to TRBJ2-1; no definite D call. CDR1 and CDR2 from the germline V gene are MDHEN and SYDVKM. CDR3 size: 15 residues. V lost 3 bases to trimming and J lost 5 bases, with 14 bases between them. The CDR3 region is CASSFPRLVNNEQFF. The CDR3 DNA reads TGTGCCAGCAGTTTCCCCAGGCTAGTCAACAATGAGCAGTTCTTC.

This chain connects TRBV10-1 to TRBJ2-1; 14 bases are shared with TRBD2. The CDR3 extends over 17 amino acids. Looked up from germline, CDR1 is WNHNN and CDR2 is SYGVQD (reference sequence). The trim removed 6 bases at V and 4 bases at J, leaving 8 bases unmatched. The CDR3 loop reads CASRRTSGRTEYNEQFF. CDR3 sequence (DNA): TGCGCCAGCAGGAGGACTAGCGGGAGGACTGAATACAATGAGCAGTTCTTC.

This chain links TRBV19 with TRBJ1-2; D unresolved. V lost 5 bases to trimming and J lost 5 bases, with 21 bases between them. The CDR3 extends over 16 amino acids. Germline lookup yields CDR1 LNHDA and CDR2 SQIVND (reference sequence). The CDR3 loop is CASSFLLTGFAYGYTF. CDR3 DNA: TGTGCCAGTAGTTTCCTCCTCACGGGGTTCGCATATGGCTACACCTTC.

The chain has TRBV5-1 and TRBJ1-2; D unclear. V lost 0 bases, J lost 1 base, and 16 bases lay in between. CDR3 length: 17 residues. Germline V gene lookup returns CDR1 SGHRS and CDR2 YFSETQ. CDR3 sequence reads: CASSLAGRPFLNYGYTF. Written as DNA, the CDR3 is TGCGCCAGCAGCTTGGCGGGCAGGCCCTTCCTTAACTATGGCTACACCTTC.

This clone was detected only once. The chain links TRBV7-8 to TRBJ2-3; no definite D call. This CDR3 region has 13 residues. V lost 5 bases and J lost 5, with 11 bases in between. CDR1 SGHVS and CDR2 FQNEAQ come from the germline V gene. The CDR3 DNA reads TGTGCCAGCAGCCCCCTTTCGATAGATACGCAGTATTTT. Its translation: CASSPLSIDTQYF. The variable domain in full, with the rest retrieved from reference TRBV7-8 and TRBJ2-3, is GAGVSQSPRYKVAKRGQDVALRCDPISGHVSLFWYQQALGQGPEFLTYFQNEAQLDKSGLPSDRFFAERPEGSVSTLKIQRTQQEDSAVYLCASSPLSIDTQYFGPGTRLTVL.

The rearrangement uses TRBV5-1 and TRBJ2-1, with 14 bases aligning to TRBD2. V lost 3 bases and J lost 0; bases outside the gene matches: 2. Germline loops: CDR1 SGHRS, CDR2 YFSETQ. The CDR3 totals 17 residues. The CDR3 DNA is TGCGCCAGCAGCTGGGGACTAGCGGGAGACTCCTACAATGAGCAGTTCTTC. As protein: CASSWGLAGDSYNEQFF.

The V call is TRBV2, the J call TRBJ1-2; D call uncertain. Germline V CDR1 and CDR2: SNHLY, FYNNEI. The CDR3 is made up of 15 amino acids. The ends were cut back, 10 bases at V and 3 bases at J, with 21 bases in the middle. The CDR3 here is CATLKAGSGDYGYTF. In nucleotides, the CDR3 is TGTGCCACCCTTAAAGCAGGATCCGGGGACTATGGCTACACCTTC.

The V call is TRBV6-1, the J call TRBJ2-1; D uncertain. V gave up 2 bases and J gave up 9 bases, with 5 bases separating them. Per the germline V gene, CDR1 is MNHNS and CDR2 is SASEGT. The CDR3 is made up of 11 amino acids. This CDR3 reads CASSEMSEQFF. CDR3 bases: TGTGCCAGCAGTGAAATGAGTGAGCAGTTCTTC.

The V and J genes are TRBV28 and TRBJ1-3; D call uncertain. With 6 bases removed from V and 4 bases from J, the gap between germline ends came to 16 bases. Germline V lookup: CDR1 MDHEN, CDR2 SYDVKM. The CDR3 is made up of 15 amino acids. The CDR3 sequence: CASSLPRLAGNTIYF. The CDR3 DNA sequence: TGTGCCAGCAGCTTACCGAGGTTGGCCGGAAACACCATATATTTT.

This clone was observed once. J is TRBJ2-3 and V is TRBV11-3, with a possible D match to TRBD2 (6 bases). The germline V and J ends were trimmed by 8 bases and 2 bases, with 8 bases remaining between them. Germline assignment: CDR1 SGHNT and CDR2 YENEEA. The length of the CDR3 is 12 residues. The CDR3 nucleotides read TGTGCCAGCTCGGGGGACACAGATACGCAGTATTTT. Its protein is CASSGDTDTQYF.

This chain links TRBV13 with TRBJ2-3, with D possibly being TRBD2 (6 bases). Germline CDR1 is PRHDT and CDR2 is FYEKMQ (reference sequence). The CDR3 is 14 residues long. Trimming stripped 0 bases from V and 5 bases from J, with 9 bases between. The DNA for the CDR3 is TGTGCCAGCAGCTTAGGGCGGGGTCAAGATACGCAGTATTTT. It specifies CASSLGRGQDTQYF.

The chain is built from TRBV5-1 and TRBJ1-3, with D perhaps TRBD1 (6 bases). The CDR3 consists of 16 residues. Trimming stripped 0 bases from V and 0 bases from J, with 10 bases between. Germline V gene data show CDR1 as SGHRS and CDR2 as YFSETQ. The CDR3 is CASSLDQGSSGNTIYF. The CDR3 DNA reads TGCGCCAGCAGCTTGGATCAGGGGAGCTCTGGAAACACCATATATTTT.

This clone was recorded a few times. The V and J genes are TRBV18 and TRBJ1-1; D unresolved. Trimming removed 1 base at V and 1 base at J, with 4 bases between. Germline V gene lookup returns CDR1 KGHSH and CDR2 LQKENI. This CDR3 has 13 amino acids. This CDR3 reads CASSPQQNTEAFF. The CDR3 region has the DNA TGTGCCAGCTCACCACAACAGAACACTGAAGCTTTCTTT.

The V call is TRBV2, the J call TRBJ1-4; D unresolved. The CDR3 has 13 amino acids. The V gene's germline CDR1 is SNHLY and CDR2 FYNNEI. Trimming removed 7 bases at V and 7 bases at J, with 13 bases between. CDR3 in amino acids: CASNMGLGEKLFF. The CDR3 DNA reads as TGTGCCAGCAATATGGGATTGGGTGAAAAACTGTTTTTT. The full variable domain, with the rest looked up from reference TRBV2 and TRBJ1-4, is EPEVTQTPSHQVTQMGQEVILRCVPISNHLYFYWYRQILGQKVEFLVSFYNNEISEKSEIFDDQFSVERPDGSNFTLKIRSTKLEDSAMYFCASNMGLGEKLFFGSGTQLSVL.

V usage is TRBV28 and J usage is TRBJ2-7, with 9 positions matching TRBD1. V was clipped by 4 bases and J by 2 bases; unmatched bases: 9. Germline values: CDR1 MDHEN, CDR2 SYDVKM. CDR3 size: 16 residues. The CDR3 sequence: CASSSPRDRATYEQYF. The CDR3 DNA follows: TGTGCCAGCAGTTCCCCCCGGGACAGGGCGACCTACGAGCAGTACTTC.

The J gene is TRBJ1-5, the V gene TRBV28, with D possibly being TRBD1 (5 bases). V was cut by 2 bases and J by 0 bases, with 8 bases left in between. The CDR3 totals 15 residues. Germline loops: CDR1 MDHEN, CDR2 SYDVKM. The chain's CDR3 is CASSLPGLSNQPQHF. As DNA, the CDR3 is TGTGCCAGCAGTTTACCAGGGCTTAGCAATCAGCCCCAGCATTTT.

On this clone: The same CDR3 also results from other DNA sequences found in this sample. V usage is TRBV5-1 and J usage is TRBJ2-7; 11 positions match TRBD1. Germline CDR1 and CDR2: SGHRS and YFSETQ. With V trimmed by 3 bases and J by 3 bases, 2 bases remained unmatched. The CDR3 sequence is 14 residues long. This CDR3 reads CASSSGTGGYEQYF. In DNA, the CDR3 is TGCGCCAGCAGCTCCGGGACAGGGGGCTACGAGCAGTACTTC.

The chain has TRBV27 and TRBJ2-1; tentatively, D is TRBD1 or TRBD2 (5 bases each). Germline V gene sequence: CDR1 MNHEY, CDR2 SMNVEV (reference sequence). The CDR3 consists of 17 residues. Trimming removed 3 bases from V and 5 bases from J, with 20 bases in between. The CDR3 DNA reads as TGTGCCAGCAGTTTCGGTGCCATCGGGACGGACCACAATGAGCAGTTCTTC. It encodes CASSFGAIGTDHNEQFF.

This chain connects TRBV15 to TRBJ2-3; 8 bases are a match to TRBD1. This CDR3 has 16 residues. Germline CDR1 reads LNHNV; CDR2 reads YYDKDF (reference sequence). Trimming removed 1 base from V and 7 bases from J; junction bases left unmatched: 10. The CDR3 loop reads CATSRGGQGAGYTQYF. The CDR3, as DNA: TGTGCCACCAGCAGAGGGGGGCAGGGGGCCGGATATACGCAGTATTTT.

The genes are TRBV10-3 and TRBJ2-1; 7 nucleotides agree with TRBD2. Germline V gene sequence: CDR1 ENHRY, CDR2 SYGVKD. This CDR3 is 18 amino acids long. V lost 6 bases to trimming and J lost 2 bases; unmatched junction nucleotides: 16. The CDR3 DNA reads as TGTGCCATCAGCGGACTTGGGGCGGGAGTTAAAACCTACAATGAGCAGTTCTTC. Its protein is CAISGLGAGVKTYNEQFF.

The rearrangement links TRBV4-3 to TRBJ2-2; 11 bases match TRBD2. The germline V gene has CDR1 LGHNA and CDR2 YSLEER. The CDR3 is made up of 18 amino acids. V shed 0 bases and J 0 bases; nucleotides not matched to a gene: 3. CDR3 coding DNA: TGCGCCAGCAGCCAAGAAGATAGCGGGAGGGCGAACACCGGGGAGCTGTTTTTT. Its protein product is CASSQEDSGRANTGELFF.